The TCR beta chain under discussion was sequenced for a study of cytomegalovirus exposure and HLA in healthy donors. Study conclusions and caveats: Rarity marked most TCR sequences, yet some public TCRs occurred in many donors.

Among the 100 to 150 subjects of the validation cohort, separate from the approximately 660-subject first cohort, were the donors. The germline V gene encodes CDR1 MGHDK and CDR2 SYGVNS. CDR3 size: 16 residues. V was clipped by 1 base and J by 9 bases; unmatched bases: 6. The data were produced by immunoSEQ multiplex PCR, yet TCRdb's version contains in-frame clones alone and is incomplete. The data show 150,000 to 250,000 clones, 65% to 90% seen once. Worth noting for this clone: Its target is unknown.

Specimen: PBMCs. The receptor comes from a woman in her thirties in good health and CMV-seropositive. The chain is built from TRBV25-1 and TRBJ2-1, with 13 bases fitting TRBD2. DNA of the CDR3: TGTGCCAGCAGTGAATTTGGGACTAGCGGGAAAGGTGAGCAGTTCTTC. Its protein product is CASSEFGTSGKGEQFF.